This T cell receptor (beta chain) was identified in a study of cytomegalovirus exposure and HLA in healthy donors. The CDR3 consists of 13 residues. Looked up from germline, CDR1 is SGHDT and CDR2 is YYEEEE. Between the trimmed V and J ends, which lost 4 bases and 4 bases, there was a span of 12 bases. The primer mix had 60 Vbeta and 13 Jbeta primers. TCRdb's copy holds only in-frame clones and misses some; the assay was immunoSEQ multiplex PCR. The table records about 100,000 clones, 75% to 90% of them present only once. As for this clone: Its antigen remains unidentified.

Study-wide results and caveats: The study dropped some indistinguishable V segments, TRBV6-2 and TRBV6-3 among them. Later genetic work tied a missense DCLRE1C variant to beta-chain V and J trimming.

The source of this sequence is a young man in good health and CMV-seronegative. The sample consisted of PBMCs. The V call is TRBV5-6, the J call TRBJ2-7, with D possibly TRBD1 on 5 matching bases. The chain's CDR3 is CASSPQGGYEQYF. The CDR3 DNA sequence: TGTGCCAGCAGCCCCCAGGGCGGATACGAGCAGTACTTC.